The sequence of this TCR beta chain was determined in a study of shared clonotypes between healthy human individuals. Sequencing was performed with immunoSEQ multiplex PCR; in TCRdb, only in-frame clones are kept and a portion is missing. The repertoire holds roughly 760,000 clones, with roughly 70% as singletons. V lost 4 bases and J 11 bases, leaving 18 bases between the germline ends. Germline loops: CDR1 SGHRS, CDR2 YFSETQ. The CDR3 is 13 amino acids. V usage is TRBV5-1 and J usage is TRBJ1-1, with a weak D call TRBD1 (6 bases). This TCR was recovered from a woman aged 30 to 39 in good health. The sequencing input was memory CD4+ T cells sorted from blood. Subset: CD45RA-negative fraction. CDR3 in amino acids: CASSAWTAVTAFF. The CDR3 DNA reads TGCGCCAGCAGCGCCTGGACAGCCGTGACGGCTTTCTTT.